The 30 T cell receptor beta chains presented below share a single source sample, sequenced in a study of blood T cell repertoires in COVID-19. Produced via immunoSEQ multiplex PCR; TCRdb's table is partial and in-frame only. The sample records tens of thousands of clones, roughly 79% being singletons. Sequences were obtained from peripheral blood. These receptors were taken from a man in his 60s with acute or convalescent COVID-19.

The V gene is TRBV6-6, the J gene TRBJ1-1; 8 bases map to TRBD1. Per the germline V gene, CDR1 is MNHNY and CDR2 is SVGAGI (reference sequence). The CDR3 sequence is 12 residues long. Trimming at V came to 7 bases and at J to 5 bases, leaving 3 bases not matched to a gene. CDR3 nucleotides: TGTGCCAGCACCCGACAGGGGACTGAAGCTTTCTTT. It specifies CASTRQGTEAFF.

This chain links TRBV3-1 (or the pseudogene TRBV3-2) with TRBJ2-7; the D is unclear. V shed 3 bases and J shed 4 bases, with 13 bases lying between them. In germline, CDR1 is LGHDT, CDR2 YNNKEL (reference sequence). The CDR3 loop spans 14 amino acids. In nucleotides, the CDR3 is TGTGCCAGCAGCCAGTATTTGGGCTCGTACGAGCAGTACTTC. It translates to CASSQYLGSYEQYF.

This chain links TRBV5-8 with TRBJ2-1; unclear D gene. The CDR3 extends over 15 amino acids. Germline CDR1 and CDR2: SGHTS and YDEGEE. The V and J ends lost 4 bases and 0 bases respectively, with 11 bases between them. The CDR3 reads CASSQRRSSYNEQFF. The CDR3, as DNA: TGTGCCAGCAGCCAAAGAAGGAGCTCCTACAATGAGCAGTTCTTC.

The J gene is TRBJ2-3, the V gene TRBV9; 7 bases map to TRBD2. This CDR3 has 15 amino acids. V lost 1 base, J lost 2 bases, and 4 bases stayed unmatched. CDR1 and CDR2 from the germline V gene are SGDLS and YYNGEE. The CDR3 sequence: CASSVSAGNTDTQYF. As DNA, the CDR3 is TGTGCCAGCAGCGTATCAGCGGGGAACACAGATACGCAGTATTTT.

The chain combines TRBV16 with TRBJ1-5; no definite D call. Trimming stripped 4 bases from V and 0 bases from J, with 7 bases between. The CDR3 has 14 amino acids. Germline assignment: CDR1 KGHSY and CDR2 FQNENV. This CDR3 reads CASSRRNSNQPQHF. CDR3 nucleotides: TGTGCCAGCAGCCGGCGGAATAGCAATCAGCCCCAGCATTTT.

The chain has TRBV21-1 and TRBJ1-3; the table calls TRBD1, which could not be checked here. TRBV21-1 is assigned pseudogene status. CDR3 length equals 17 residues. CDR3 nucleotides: TGTGCCAGCAGCAAACTAGAGGACAGGGGGCCTGGAAACACCATATATTTT. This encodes CASSKLEDRGPGNTIYF.

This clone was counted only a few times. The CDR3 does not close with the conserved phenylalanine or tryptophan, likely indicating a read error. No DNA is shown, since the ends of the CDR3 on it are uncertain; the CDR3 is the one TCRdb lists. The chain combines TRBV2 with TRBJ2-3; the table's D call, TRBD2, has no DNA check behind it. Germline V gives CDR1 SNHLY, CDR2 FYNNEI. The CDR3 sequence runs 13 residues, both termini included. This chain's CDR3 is CASSEATTTGGFH.

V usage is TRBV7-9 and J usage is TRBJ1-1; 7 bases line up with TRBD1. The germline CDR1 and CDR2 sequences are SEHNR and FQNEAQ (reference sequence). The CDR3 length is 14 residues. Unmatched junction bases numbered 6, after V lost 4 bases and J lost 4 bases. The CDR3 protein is CASSSTGWGTEAFF. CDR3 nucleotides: TGTGCCAGCAGCTCGACAGGGTGGGGCACTGAAGCTTTCTTT.

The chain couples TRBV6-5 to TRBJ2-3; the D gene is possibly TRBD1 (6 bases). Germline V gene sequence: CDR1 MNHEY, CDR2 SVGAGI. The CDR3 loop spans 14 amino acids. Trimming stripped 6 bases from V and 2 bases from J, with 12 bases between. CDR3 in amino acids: CASRRGFLTDTQYF. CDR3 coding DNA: TGTGCCAGCAGGAGGGGGTTTCTCACAGATACGCAGTATTTT.

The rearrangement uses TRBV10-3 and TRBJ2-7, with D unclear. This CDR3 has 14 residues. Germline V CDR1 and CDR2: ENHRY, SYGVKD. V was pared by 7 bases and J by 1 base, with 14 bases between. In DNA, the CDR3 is TGTGCCATCAACCCTACAGAAGATTCCTACGAGCAGTACTTC. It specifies CAINPTEDSYEQYF.

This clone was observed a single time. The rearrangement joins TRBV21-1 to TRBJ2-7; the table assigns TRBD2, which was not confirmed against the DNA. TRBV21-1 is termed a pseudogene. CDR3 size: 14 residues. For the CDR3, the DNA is TGTGCCAGCAGCAAACTAGCGGGGGCAGACGAGCAGTACTTC. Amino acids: CASSKLAGADEQYF.

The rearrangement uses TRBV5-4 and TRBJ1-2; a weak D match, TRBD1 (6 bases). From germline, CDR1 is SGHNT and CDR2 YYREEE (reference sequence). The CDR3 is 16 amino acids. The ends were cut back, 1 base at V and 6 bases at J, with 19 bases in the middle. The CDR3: CASSLLGAGKMHGYTF. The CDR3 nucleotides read TGTGCCAGCAGCTTGCTGGGGGCAGGGAAGATGCATGGCTACACCTTC.

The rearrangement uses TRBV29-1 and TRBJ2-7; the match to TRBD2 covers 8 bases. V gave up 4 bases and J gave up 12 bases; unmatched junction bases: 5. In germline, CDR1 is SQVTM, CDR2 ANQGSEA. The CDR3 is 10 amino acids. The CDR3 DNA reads TGCAGCGTTGTCCAGGGGACTAGGTACTTC. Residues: CSVVQGTRYF.

In DNA, the CDR3 is TGTGCCAGCAGTGAAGATGCGGGGAGGGAGCAGTACTTC. Its protein product is CASSEDAGREQYF. The chain joins TRBV25-1 to TRBJ2-7; TRBD2 is a possible D gene (6 bases). This CDR3 spans 13 amino acids. Germline V gene lookup returns CDR1 MGHDK and CDR2 SYGVNS. V was cut by 2 bases and J by 7 bases, with 12 bases left in between.

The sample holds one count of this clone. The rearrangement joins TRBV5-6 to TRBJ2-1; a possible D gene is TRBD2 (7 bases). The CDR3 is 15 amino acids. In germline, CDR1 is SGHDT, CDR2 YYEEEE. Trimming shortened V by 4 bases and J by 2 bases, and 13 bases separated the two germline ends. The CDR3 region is CASSAGGGPYNEQFF. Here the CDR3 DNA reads TGTGCCAGCAGCGCGGGCGGGGGCCCCTACAATGAGCAGTTCTTC.

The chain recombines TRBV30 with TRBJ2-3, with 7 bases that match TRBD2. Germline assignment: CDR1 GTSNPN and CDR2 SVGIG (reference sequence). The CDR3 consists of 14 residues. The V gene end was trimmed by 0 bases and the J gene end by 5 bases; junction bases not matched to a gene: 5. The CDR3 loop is CAWSVLAGVDTQYF. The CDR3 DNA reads TGTGCCTGGAGTGTTCTGGCGGGGGTAGATACGCAGTATTTT.

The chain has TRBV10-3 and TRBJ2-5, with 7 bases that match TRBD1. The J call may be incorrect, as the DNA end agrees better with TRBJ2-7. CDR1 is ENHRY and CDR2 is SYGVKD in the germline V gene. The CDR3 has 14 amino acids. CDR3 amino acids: CAIGQAPGPYEQYF. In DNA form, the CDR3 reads TGTGCCATCGGACAGGCGCCAGGGCCCTACGAGCAGTACTTC.

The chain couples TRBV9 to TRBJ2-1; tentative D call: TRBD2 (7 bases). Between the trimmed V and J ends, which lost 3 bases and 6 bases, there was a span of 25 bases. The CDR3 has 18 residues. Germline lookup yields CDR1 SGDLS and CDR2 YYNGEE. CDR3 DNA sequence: TGTGCCAGCAGCGCTCGTCCCGGGGGCGGGGGAATTAGCAATGAGCAGTTCTTC. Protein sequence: CASSARPGGGGISNEQFF.

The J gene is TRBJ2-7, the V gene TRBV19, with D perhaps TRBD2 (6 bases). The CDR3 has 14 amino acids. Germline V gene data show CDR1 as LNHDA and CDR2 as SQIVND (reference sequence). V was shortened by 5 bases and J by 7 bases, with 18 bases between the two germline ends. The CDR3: CASSEDTPGVEQYF. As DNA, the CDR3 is TGTGCCAGTAGTGAGGACACCCCGGGGGTGGAGCAGTACTTC.

The DNA of the CDR3 is TGCGCCAGCAGTGGTGGCTGGTACGAGCAGTACTTC. Translation gives CASSGGWYEQYF. The chain employs TRBV10-2 and TRBJ2-7; D remains unclear. The CDR3 runs 12 residues. CDR1 WSHSY and CDR2 SAAADI come from the germline V gene. The germline V and J ends were trimmed by 4 bases and 4 bases, with 8 bases remaining between them.

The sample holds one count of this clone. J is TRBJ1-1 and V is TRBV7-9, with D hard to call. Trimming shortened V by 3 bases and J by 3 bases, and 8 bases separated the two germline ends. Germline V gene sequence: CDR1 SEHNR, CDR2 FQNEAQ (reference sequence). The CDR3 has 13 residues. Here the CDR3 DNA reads TGTGCCAGCAGCTTTTCCGGGTACACTGAAGCTTTCTTT. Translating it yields CASSFSGYTEAFF.

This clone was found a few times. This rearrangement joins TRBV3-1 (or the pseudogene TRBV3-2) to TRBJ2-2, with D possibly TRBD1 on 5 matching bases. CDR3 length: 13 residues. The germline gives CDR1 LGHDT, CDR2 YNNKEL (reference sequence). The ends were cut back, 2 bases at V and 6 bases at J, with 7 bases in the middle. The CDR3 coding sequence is TGTGCCAGCAGCCAAAGGGGCGCCGGGGAGCTGTTTTTT. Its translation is CASSQRGAGELFF.

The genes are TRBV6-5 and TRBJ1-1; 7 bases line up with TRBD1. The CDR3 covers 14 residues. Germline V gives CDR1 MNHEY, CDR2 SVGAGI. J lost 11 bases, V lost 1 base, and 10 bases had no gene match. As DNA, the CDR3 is TGTGCCAGCAGTTACTGGGGAGAACAGGGGAGCGCTTTCTTT. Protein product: CASSYWGEQGSAFF.

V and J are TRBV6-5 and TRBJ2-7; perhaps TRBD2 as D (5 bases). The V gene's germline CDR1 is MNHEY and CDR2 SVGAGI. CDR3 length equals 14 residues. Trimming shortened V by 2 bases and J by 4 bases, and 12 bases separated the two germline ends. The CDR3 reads CASSYLPSSYEQYF. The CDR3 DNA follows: TGTGCCAGCAGTTACCTTCCTAGCTCTTACGAGCAGTACTTC.

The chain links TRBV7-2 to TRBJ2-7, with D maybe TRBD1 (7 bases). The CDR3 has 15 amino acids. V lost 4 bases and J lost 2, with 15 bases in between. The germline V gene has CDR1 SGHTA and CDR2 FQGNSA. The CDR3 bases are TGTGCCAGCAGCTCGGCGGGGACAGCAGCCTACGAGCAGTACTTC. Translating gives CASSSAGTAAYEQYF.

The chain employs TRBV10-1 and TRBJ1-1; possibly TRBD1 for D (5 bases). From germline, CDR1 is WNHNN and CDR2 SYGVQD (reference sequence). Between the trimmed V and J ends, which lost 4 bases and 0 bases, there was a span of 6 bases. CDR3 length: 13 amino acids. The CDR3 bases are TGCGCCAGCAGTGGGACATTGAACACTGAAGCTTTCTTT. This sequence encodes CASSGTLNTEAFF.

The CDR3 DNA reads as TGTGCCAGCAGTCTAGCGGGGGGGCGAGATACGCAGTATTTT. This encodes CASSLAGGRDTQYF. The gene calls are TRBV2 and TRBJ2-3; 12 bases are shared with TRBD2. Germline V lookup: CDR1 SNHLY, CDR2 FYNNEI. J was trimmed by 5 bases and V by 5 bases; bases with no gene match: 2. CDR3 length: 14 amino acids.

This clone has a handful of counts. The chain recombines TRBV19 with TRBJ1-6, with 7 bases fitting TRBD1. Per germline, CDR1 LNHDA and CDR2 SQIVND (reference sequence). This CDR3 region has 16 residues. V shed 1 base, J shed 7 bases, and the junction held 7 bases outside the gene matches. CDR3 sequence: CASSIVGGRQNSPLHF. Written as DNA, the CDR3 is TGTGCCAGTAGTATAGTAGGGGGCCGTCAGAATTCACCCCTCCACTTT.

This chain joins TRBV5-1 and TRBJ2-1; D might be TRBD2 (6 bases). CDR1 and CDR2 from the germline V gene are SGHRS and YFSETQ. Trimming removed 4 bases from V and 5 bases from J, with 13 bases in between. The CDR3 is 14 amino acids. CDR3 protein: CASSPYGGDNEQFF. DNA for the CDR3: TGCGCCAGCAGCCCCTACGGGGGTGACAATGAGCAGTTCTTC.

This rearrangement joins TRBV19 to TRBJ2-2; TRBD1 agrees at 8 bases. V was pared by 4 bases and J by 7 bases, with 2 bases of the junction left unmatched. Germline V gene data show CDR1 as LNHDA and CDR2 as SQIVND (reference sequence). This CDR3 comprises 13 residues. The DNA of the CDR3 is TGTGCCAGTAGTAACACAGGGGGCGGGGAGCTGTTTTTT. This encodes CASSNTGGGELFF.